Listed below are T cell receptor beta chains from one sample, sequenced in a study of T cell responses to AZD1222 COVID-19 vaccine. Generated by immunoSEQ multiplex PCR, the TCRdb table keeps only in-frame clones and is missing some. In the table there are roughly 160,000 clones, 85% to 90% of which are singletons. Sequenced material: peripheral blood, taken on day 0 of AZD1222 vaccination. Receptors originate from an adult in good health. Each CDR3 is given with its conserved first and last residue. D genes are given only for firm matches. The size field is filled for only some rows; it gives once, few, many or a size class.

clone size	V gene	D gene	J gene	CDR3 protein	CDR3 DNA
NA	TRBV6-6	NA	TRBJ2-7	CASSRDIRQGWSYEQYF	TGTGCCAGCAGTCGGGATATTCGCCAGGGGTGGTCCTACGAGCAGTACTTC
once	TRBV4-1	TRBD2	TRBJ2-2	CASSQGPSGNTGELFF	TGCGCCAGCAGCCAAGGCCCTAGCGGGAACACCGGGGAGCTGTTTTTT
NA	TRBV7-2	NA	TRBJ2-7	CASSSVLGYEQYF	TGTGCCAGCAGCTCCGTTTTGGGCTACGAGCAGTACTTC
NA	TRBV7-8	TRBD1	TRBJ2-1	CASSNRDRGNNEQFF	TGTGCCAGCAGCAACCGGGACAGGGGAAACAATGAGCAGTTCTTC
NA	TRBV27	NA	TRBJ2-7	CASSMTPSGEQYF	TGTGCCAGCAGTATGACACCCTCCGGCGAGCAGTACTTC
NA	TRBV7-3	TRBD2	TRBJ2-3	CASSSNRASGGYTDTQYF	TGTGCCAGCAGTTCCAATCGGGCTAGCGGGGGGTACACAGATACGCAGTATTTT
NA	TRBV5-4	NA	TRBJ1-6	CASSLAAGSNSPLHF	TGTGCCAGCAGCTTGGCCGCAGGTAGTAACTCACCCCTCCACTTT
NA	TRBV12-3/TRBV12-4	NA	TRBJ1-1	CASSLSGLRAFF	TGTGCCAGCAGTTTATCAGGGTTAAGAGCTTTCTTT
NA	TRBV6-2/TRBV6-3	TRBD2	TRBJ2-3	CASSYRGGGDTQYF	TGTGCCAGCAGTTATCGGGGGGGCGGAGATACGCAGTATTTT
NA	TRBV7-6	TRBD2	TRBJ2-1	CASSRAGGRNEQFF	TGTGCCAGCAGCCGGGCGGGGGGGCGGAATGAGCAGTTCTTC
NA	TRBV7-2	TRBD2	TRBJ2-3	CASSSGLAGGADTQYF	TGTGCCAGCAGCTCGGGACTAGCGGGGGGAGCCGATACGCAGTATTTT
NA	TRBV3-1/TRBV3-2	NA	TRBJ1-1	CASSQEALQGPNTEAFF	TGTGCCAGCAGCCAAGAAGCACTACAGGGCCCTAACACTGAAGCTTTCTTT
few	TRBV3-1/TRBV3-2	NA	TRBJ1-2	CASSSINRDGYTF	TGTGCCAGCAGCTCAATCAACAGGGATGGCTACACCTTC
NA	TRBV19	NA	TRBJ1-5	CASRRQAASNQPQHF	TGTGCCAGTCGGCGGCAAGCTGCTAGCAATCAGCCCCAGCATTTT
NA	TRBV28	NA	TRBJ2-5	CASSFLGAVETQYF	TGTGCCAGCAGTTTTTTAGGTGCTGTAGAGACCCAGTACTTC
NA	TRBV7-3	TRBD2	TRBJ2-2	CASSLTFGGWNTGELFF	TGTGCCAGCAGCTTAACGTTCGGGGGGTGGAACACCGGGGAGCTGTTTTTT
NA	TRBV5-8	NA	TRBJ1-3	CASSFGLISGNTIYF	TGTGCCAGCAGCTTCGGGCTAATCTCTGGAAACACCATATATTTT
NA	TRBV7-8	NA	TRBJ1-1	CASSHTRGTNTEAFF	TGTGCCAGCAGCCATACCAGGGGCACCAACACTGAAGCTTTCTTT
NA	TRBV15	NA	TRBJ1-2	CATSRDFGEDYGYTF	TGTGCCACCAGCAGAGATTTTGGGGAGGACTATGGCTACACCTTC
NA	TRBV5-6	NA	TRBJ2-7	CASSLGSAYEQYF	TGTGCCAGCAGCTTGGGTTCTGCCTACGAGCAGTACTTC
NA	TRBV27	TRBD2	TRBJ2-1	CASSSNIARGPAGYNEQFF	TGTGCCAGCAGTTCCAACATCGCCCGAGGGCCAGCGGGGTACAATGAGCAGTTCTTC
NA	TRBV30	NA	TRBJ1-3	CAWSLTSGNTIYF	TGTGCCTGGAGTCTCACTTCAGGAAACACCATATATTTT
NA	TRBV7-2	TRBD2	TRBJ2-2	CASSPRGRGGPGELFF	TGTGCCAGCAGCCCCCGAGGGCGGGGGGGGCCCGGGGAGCTGTTTTTT
NA	TRBV29-1	TRBD1	TRBJ1-4	CSVQDRANEKLFF	TGCAGCGTTCAGGACAGGGCTAATGAAAAACTGTTTTTT
NA	TRBV19	NA	TRBJ1-1	CASRTNTEAFF	TGTGCCAGTAGGACGAACACTGAAGCTTTCTTT
NA	TRBV28	NA	TRBJ2-3	CASSLGRRGTDTQYF	TGTGCCAGCAGTTTAGGACGGAGGGGCACAGATACGCAGTATTTT
NA	TRBV11-3	NA	TRBJ2-3	CASSLGRTATDTQYF	TGTGCCAGCAGCTTAGGAAGGACGGCGACAGATACGCAGTATTTT
few	TRBV7-9	NA	TRBJ2-7	CASSQGPVGEQYF	TGTGCCAGCAGCCAAGGACCGGTCGGCGAGCAGTACTTC
NA	TRBV5-1	NA	TRBJ1-4	CASSLAGVEKLFF	TGCGCCAGCAGCTTGGCAGGGGTTGAAAAACTGTTTTTT
NA	TRBV19	NA	TRBJ1-5	CASKEEYSNQPQHF	TGTGCCAGTAAAGAAGAGTATAGCAATCAGCCCCAGCATTTT
NA	TRBV10-2	NA	TRBJ1-2	CASNTGEIYGYTF	TGCGCCAGCAACACGGGGGAGATCTATGGCTACACCTTC
NA	TRBV3-1/TRBV3-2	NA	TRBJ1-1	CASSGSMNTEAFF	TGTGCCAGCAGCGGATCAATGAACACTGAAGCTTTCTTT
NA	TRBV19	NA	TRBJ1-2	CASSLGAGNLIYGYTF	TGTGCCAGTAGTTTGGGAGCAGGGAATCTGATCTATGGCTACACCTTC
NA	TRBV7-9	NA	TRBJ2-3	CASSLDTDTQYF	TGTGCCAGCAGCTTAGATACAGATACGCAGTATTTT
NA	TRBV27	TRBD2	TRBJ2-3	CASSSWTSEPTDTQYF	TGTGCCAGCAGTTCTTGGACTAGCGAGCCCACAGATACGCAGTATTTT
NA	TRBV6-2/TRBV6-3	TRBD1	TRBJ1-5	CASSYEGAQPQHF	TGTGCCAGCAGTTACGAGGGGGCTCAGCCCCAGCATTTT
NA	TRBV29-1	TRBD2	TRBJ2-3	CSVRGTGGGDTQYF	TGCAGCGTTAGGGGTACAGGCGGGGGAGATACGCAGTATTTT
few	TRBV7-2	NA	TRBJ1-1	CASSLLGMNTEAFF	TGTGCCAGCAGCTTGTTGGGAATGAACACTGAAGCTTTCTTT
NA	TRBV19	NA	TRBJ1-1	CASSPALYGAFF	TGTGCCAGTAGCCCTGCGTTGTACGGAGCTTTCTTT
NA	TRBV27	NA	TRBJ1-2	CASGTDYGYTF	TGTGCCAGCGGGACCGACTATGGCTACACCTTC
once	TRBV11-3	NA	TRBJ2-2	CASSSGTLNTGELFF	TGTGCCAGCAGCTCCGGGACACTGAACACCGGGGAGCTGTTTTTT
NA	TRBV28	TRBD1	TRBJ1-2	CASSYIAGGNYGYTF	TGTGCCAGCAGTTACATAGCAGGGGGTAACTATGGCTACACCTTC
NA	TRBV4-3	TRBD2	TRBJ2-7	CASSQDREAGGAEQYF	TGCGCCAGCAGCCAAGATCGGGAGGCAGGAGGGGCCGAGCAGTACTTC
few	TRBV4-2	NA	TRBJ1-4	CASSPGARNEKLFF	TGTGCCAGCAGCCCGGGGGCCCGAAATGAAAAACTGTTTTTT
NA	TRBV3-1/TRBV3-2	TRBD2	TRBJ2-1	CASSQDTLTSGNEQFF	TGTGCCAGCAGCCAAGATACGCTCACTAGCGGGAATGAGCAGTTCTTC
once	TRBV9	TRBD1	TRBJ1-6	CASSEGGQGNSPLHF	TGTGCCAGCAGCGAGGGAGGACAGGGGAATTCACCCCTCCACTTT
NA	TRBV6-6	NA	TRBJ2-5	CASSPLGAEGTQYF	TGTGCCAGCAGCCCCCTGGGGGCAGAAGGGACCCAGTACTTC
NA	TRBV9	NA	TRBJ1-5	CASSPTPGTIRRQPQHF	TGTGCCAGCAGCCCAACTCCTGGGACAATCCGACGGCAGCCCCAGCATTTT
few	TRBV27	NA	TRBJ1-6	CASSLEGPDQGSPLHF	TGTGCCAGCAGTTTAGAAGGCCCTGACCAGGGTTCACCCCTCCACTTT
NA	TRBV15	TRBD1	TRBJ2-7	CATSRAGQGYEQYF	TGTGCCACCAGCAGAGCGGGACAGGGTTACGAGCAGTACTTC
NA	TRBV7-3	NA	TRBJ2-2	CASSRTDGWSNTGELFF	TGTGCCAGCAGCCGGACGGACGGTTGGTCGAACACCGGGGAGCTGTTTTTT
NA	TRBV27	NA	TRBJ2-7	CASSFLAGNTYEQYF	TGTGCCAGCAGTTTCCTGGCAGGAAATACCTACGAGCAGTACTTC
NA	TRBV11-1	NA	TRBJ2-2	CASSLAGISGELFF	TGTGCCAGCAGCTTAGCGGGGATCTCCGGGGAGCTGTTTTTT
once	TRBV19	NA	TRBJ1-5	CASAPGHSNQPQHF	TGTGCCAGCGCTCCGGGACACAGCAATCAGCCCCAGCATTTT
NA	TRBV23-1	NA	TRBJ1-6	CASSHSSNSYNSPLHF	TGCGCCAGCAGTCATTCCAGTAACTCCTATAATTCACCCCTCCACTTT
NA	TRBV5-4	NA	TRBJ1-6	CASSLELASIHSPLHF	TGTGCCAGCAGCTTGGAGTTGGCTTCTATACATTCACCCCTCCACTTT
NA	TRBV29-1	NA	TRBJ1-5	CSVEENSNQPQHF	TGCAGCGTTGAAGAGAATAGCAATCAGCCCCAGCATTTT
NA	TRBV19	TRBD2	TRBJ2-7	CASSIGGSSYEQYF	TGTGCCAGTAGTATCGGGGGGAGCTCCTACGAGCAGTACTTC
once	TRBV19	TRBD1	TRBJ1-4	CASSTPLTGISEKLFF	TGTGCCAGTAGTACTCCCCTGACAGGGATTTCGGAAAAACTGTTTTTT
few	TRBV5-6	NA	TRBJ2-2	CASTSTRGGNTGELFF	TGTGCCAGCACTTCAACGAGGGGGGGTAACACCGGGGAGCTGTTTTTT